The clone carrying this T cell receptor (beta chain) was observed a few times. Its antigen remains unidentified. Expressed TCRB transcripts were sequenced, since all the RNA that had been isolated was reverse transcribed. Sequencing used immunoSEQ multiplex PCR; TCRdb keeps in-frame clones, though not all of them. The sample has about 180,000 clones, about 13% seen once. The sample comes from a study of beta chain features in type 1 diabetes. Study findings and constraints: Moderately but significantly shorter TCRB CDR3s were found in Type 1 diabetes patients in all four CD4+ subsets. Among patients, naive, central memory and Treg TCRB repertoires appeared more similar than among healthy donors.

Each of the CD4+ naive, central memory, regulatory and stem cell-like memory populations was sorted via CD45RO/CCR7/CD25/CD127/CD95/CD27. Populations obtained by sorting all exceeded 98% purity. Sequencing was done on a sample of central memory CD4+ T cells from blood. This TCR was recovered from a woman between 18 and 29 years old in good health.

For the CDR3, the DNA is TGTGCCAGCAGCTCCTTTAAAAGCACAGATACGCAGTATTTT. Translating it yields CASSSFKSTDTQYF. This chain links TRBV7-2 with TRBJ2-3; the D is unclear. Germline V gives CDR1 SGHTA, CDR2 FQGNSA. The CDR3 extends over 14 amino acids. V was trimmed by 4 bases and J by 0 bases, leaving 8 bases between them. Combining the CDR3 with reference TRBV7-2 and TRBJ2-3 gives the whole variable domain GAGVSQSPSNKVTEKGKDVELRCDPISGHTALYWYRQSLGQGLEFLIYFQGNSAPDKSGLPSDRFSAERTGGSVSTLTIQRTQQEDSAVYLCASSSFKSTDTQYFGPGTRLTVL.